These 5 T cell receptor beta chains were all obtained from the same sample, sequenced in a study of T cells after yellow fever vaccination. TCRdb used MiXCR to reprocess the 5' RACE reads, holding one entry per CDR3 protein. This sample carries 360,000 or so distinct CDR3 sequences, approximately 10% of them seen once, and the ten largest clones take roughly a sixth. The sample here was PBMCs, taken on the day of the first yellow fever vaccination. The receptors were gathered from a man between 18 and 35 years old who received the YFV17D yellow fever vaccine.

At least ten counts were recorded for this clonotype. The chain combines TRBV6-1 with TRBJ2-3, with D possibly being TRBD1 or TRBD2 (5 bases each). CDR1 is MNHNS and CDR2 is SASEGT in the germline V gene. This CDR3 region has 15 residues. Between the trimmed V and J ends, which lost 5 bases and 3 bases, there was a span of 15 bases. The CDR3 nucleotides read TGTGCCAGCAGTCCCTCACCCGAGGGGACAGATACGCAGTATTTT. This codes for CASSPSPEGTDTQYF.

The chain couples TRBV6-5 to TRBJ1-1; D unresolved. The germline V gene encodes CDR1 MNHEY and CDR2 SVGAGI. CDR3 size: 12 residues. The V gene lost 4 bases and the J gene lost 11 bases, with 14 bases spanning the gap. The CDR3 region is CASSSGLVPAFF. In DNA form, the CDR3 reads TGTGCCAGCAGTTCTGGACTGGTTCCCGCTTTCTTT.

The rearrangement uses TRBV24-1 and TRBJ2-3; TRBD1 agrees at 9 bases. Per the germline V gene, CDR1 is KGHDR and CDR2 is SFDVKD. CDR3 length: 17 residues. The V segment lost 0 bases and the J segment 1 base; nucleotides outside the gene matches: 4. The CDR3 protein is CATSDLHRTGGTDTQYF. DNA of the CDR3: TGTGCCACCAGTGATTTGCATCGGACAGGGGGCACAGATACGCAGTATTTT.

The chain couples TRBV10-3 to TRBJ1-1; D remains ambiguous. Between the trimmed V and J ends, which lost 3 bases and 1 base, there was a span of 3 bases. The V gene's germline CDR1 is ENHRY and CDR2 SYGVKD. The CDR3 contains 12 residues. The CDR3 protein is CAISEANTEAFF. The CDR3 DNA reads as TGTGCCATCAGTGAAGCGAACACTGAAGCTTTCTTT.

In this sample, this clonotype turned up a few times. The rearrangement uses TRBV4-1 and TRBJ1-1, with D perhaps matching TRBD1 (5 bases). Germline-derived CDR1 and CDR2 are MGHRA and YSYEKL. This CDR3 contains 15 residues. The germline V and J ends were trimmed by 0 bases and 3 bases, with 11 bases remaining between them. In DNA form, the CDR3 reads TGCGCCAGCAGCCAAGATATGGGCAGGGACACTGAAGCTTTCTTT. Translation: CASSQDMGRDTEAFF.